This entry lists 8 T cell receptor beta chains sequenced from one sample in a study of blood T cell repertoires in COVID-19. Assay used: immunoSEQ multiplex PCR; TCRdb lists only in-frame clones, some missing. The repertoire holds around 450,000 clones, with 90% as singletons. Material: PBMCs or T cells enriched from blood (not recorded which). All receptors come from a man aged 18-30 years who had recovered from COVID-19.

The chain carries TRBV19 and TRBJ2-2; D perhaps matches TRBD2 (5 bases). This CDR3 is 14 amino acids long. Germline V gene lookup returns CDR1 LNHDA and CDR2 SQIVND (reference sequence). V dropped 6 bases and J dropped 1 base, with 9 bases sitting between them. The CDR3: CASRGSENTGELFF. The CDR3 bases are TGTGCCAGTAGAGGTAGCGAGAACACCGGGGAGCTGTTTTTT.

The V and J genes are TRBV24-1 and TRBJ1-3; D call uncertain. V lost 1 base and J lost 9, with 21 bases in between. The CDR3 runs 17 residues. Per germline, CDR1 KGHDR and CDR2 SFDVKD. CDR3 DNA sequence: TGTGCCACCAGTGATTTATTGGGTGATCGGTACAGTCGCACCATATATTTT. Its protein product is CATSDLLGDRYSRTIYF.

V usage is TRBV6-1 and J usage is TRBJ2-7, with unresolved D. The CDR3 loop spans 15 amino acids. The germline V and J ends were trimmed by 3 bases and 5 bases, with 17 bases remaining between them. Germline loops: CDR1 MNHNS, CDR2 SASEGT. The CDR3, as DNA: TGTGCCAGCAGTGATTATGCGAGCCTCGCCGACGAGCAGTACTTC. Amino acids: CASSDYASLADEQYF.

The chain combines TRBV5-5 with TRBJ1-5, with D uncertain. Trimming removed 7 bases from V and 6 bases from J, with 17 bases in between. The CDR3 is 14 residues long. Per the germline V gene, CDR1 is SGHKS and CDR2 is YYEKEE (reference sequence). The CDR3 DNA follows: TGTGCCAGCTCCGTAGGGCAGGCGGGTCAGCCCCAGCATTTT. Translating gives CASSVGQAGQPQHF. The full variable domain, with the rest looked up from reference TRBV5-5 and TRBJ1-5, is DAGVTQSPTHLIKTRGQQVTLRCSPISGHKSVSWYQQVLGQGPQFIFQYYEKEERGRGNFPDRFSARQFPNYSSELNVNALLLGDSALYLCASSVGQAGQPQHFGDGTRLSIL.

This chain joins TRBV19 and TRBJ2-1; 10 bases are shared with TRBD2. The CDR3 loop spans 16 amino acids. V lost 3 bases and J lost 12; bases outside the gene matches: 14. Germline loops: CDR1 LNHDA, CDR2 SQIVND (reference sequence). CDR3 coding DNA: TGTGCCAGTAGTATGACCTGGCTAGCGGGGGACGTCGGGCAGTTCTTC. Translation: CASSMTWLAGDVGQFF.

The rearrangement uses TRBV29-1 and TRBJ1-1, with D perhaps matching TRBD1 (5 bases). The CDR3 sequence is 13 residues long. The germline V gene encodes CDR1 SQVTM and CDR2 ANQGSEA. Trimming removed 4 bases at V and 1 base at J, with 10 bases between. In DNA form, the CDR3 reads TGCAGCGTTGTCCGGGGGGGGAACACTGAAGCTTTCTTT. Amino acids: CSVVRGGNTEAFF.

The chain combines TRBV28 with TRBJ1-5; 9 positions agree with TRBD1. With 3 bases clipped from V and 7 bases from J, the junction kept 13 bases outside the gene matches. Germline V gene lookup returns CDR1 MDHEN and CDR2 SYDVKM. CDR3 length: 17 amino acids. The CDR3 DNA reads TGTGCCAGCAGTTTTCCCGGGACAGGGTCCTCGGAGCAGCCCCAGCATTTT. Protein product: CASSFPGTGSSEQPQHF.

CDR3 residues: CSAAGTANYGYTF. CDR3 coding DNA: TGCAGCGCTGCCGGGACTGCCAACTATGGCTACACCTTC. The chain uses TRBV29-1 and TRBJ1-2, with D maybe TRBD1 (5 bases). Germline-derived CDR1 and CDR2 are SQVTM and ANQGSEA. The V gene lost 7 bases and the J gene lost 2 bases, with 14 bases spanning the gap. The CDR3 consists of 13 residues.